This TCR beta chain was observed in a study of T cells after yellow fever vaccination. TCRdb independently ran MiXCR on the 5' RACE reads; one entry per CDR3 protein. Here the sample spans 180,000 or so distinct CDR3 sequences, approximately 9.9% being singletons. This CDR3 contains 16 residues. The ends were cut back, 0 bases at V and 11 bases at J, with 20 bases in the middle. Germline V gene sequence: CDR1 LNHNV, CDR2 YYDKDF (reference sequence). The chain carries TRBV15 and TRBJ2-1, with D perhaps matching TRBD2 (6 bases). Sequenced here: CD8+ T cells sorted from PBMCs, sampled 15 days after the yellow fever booster vaccination. The receptor was isolated from a man aged 18 to 29 who received the YFV17D yellow fever vaccine. CDR3 DNA: TGTGCCACCAGCAGAGAAACTAGCTTAAACAACGAAAAGCAGTTCTTC. This translates into CATSRETSLNNEKQFF.